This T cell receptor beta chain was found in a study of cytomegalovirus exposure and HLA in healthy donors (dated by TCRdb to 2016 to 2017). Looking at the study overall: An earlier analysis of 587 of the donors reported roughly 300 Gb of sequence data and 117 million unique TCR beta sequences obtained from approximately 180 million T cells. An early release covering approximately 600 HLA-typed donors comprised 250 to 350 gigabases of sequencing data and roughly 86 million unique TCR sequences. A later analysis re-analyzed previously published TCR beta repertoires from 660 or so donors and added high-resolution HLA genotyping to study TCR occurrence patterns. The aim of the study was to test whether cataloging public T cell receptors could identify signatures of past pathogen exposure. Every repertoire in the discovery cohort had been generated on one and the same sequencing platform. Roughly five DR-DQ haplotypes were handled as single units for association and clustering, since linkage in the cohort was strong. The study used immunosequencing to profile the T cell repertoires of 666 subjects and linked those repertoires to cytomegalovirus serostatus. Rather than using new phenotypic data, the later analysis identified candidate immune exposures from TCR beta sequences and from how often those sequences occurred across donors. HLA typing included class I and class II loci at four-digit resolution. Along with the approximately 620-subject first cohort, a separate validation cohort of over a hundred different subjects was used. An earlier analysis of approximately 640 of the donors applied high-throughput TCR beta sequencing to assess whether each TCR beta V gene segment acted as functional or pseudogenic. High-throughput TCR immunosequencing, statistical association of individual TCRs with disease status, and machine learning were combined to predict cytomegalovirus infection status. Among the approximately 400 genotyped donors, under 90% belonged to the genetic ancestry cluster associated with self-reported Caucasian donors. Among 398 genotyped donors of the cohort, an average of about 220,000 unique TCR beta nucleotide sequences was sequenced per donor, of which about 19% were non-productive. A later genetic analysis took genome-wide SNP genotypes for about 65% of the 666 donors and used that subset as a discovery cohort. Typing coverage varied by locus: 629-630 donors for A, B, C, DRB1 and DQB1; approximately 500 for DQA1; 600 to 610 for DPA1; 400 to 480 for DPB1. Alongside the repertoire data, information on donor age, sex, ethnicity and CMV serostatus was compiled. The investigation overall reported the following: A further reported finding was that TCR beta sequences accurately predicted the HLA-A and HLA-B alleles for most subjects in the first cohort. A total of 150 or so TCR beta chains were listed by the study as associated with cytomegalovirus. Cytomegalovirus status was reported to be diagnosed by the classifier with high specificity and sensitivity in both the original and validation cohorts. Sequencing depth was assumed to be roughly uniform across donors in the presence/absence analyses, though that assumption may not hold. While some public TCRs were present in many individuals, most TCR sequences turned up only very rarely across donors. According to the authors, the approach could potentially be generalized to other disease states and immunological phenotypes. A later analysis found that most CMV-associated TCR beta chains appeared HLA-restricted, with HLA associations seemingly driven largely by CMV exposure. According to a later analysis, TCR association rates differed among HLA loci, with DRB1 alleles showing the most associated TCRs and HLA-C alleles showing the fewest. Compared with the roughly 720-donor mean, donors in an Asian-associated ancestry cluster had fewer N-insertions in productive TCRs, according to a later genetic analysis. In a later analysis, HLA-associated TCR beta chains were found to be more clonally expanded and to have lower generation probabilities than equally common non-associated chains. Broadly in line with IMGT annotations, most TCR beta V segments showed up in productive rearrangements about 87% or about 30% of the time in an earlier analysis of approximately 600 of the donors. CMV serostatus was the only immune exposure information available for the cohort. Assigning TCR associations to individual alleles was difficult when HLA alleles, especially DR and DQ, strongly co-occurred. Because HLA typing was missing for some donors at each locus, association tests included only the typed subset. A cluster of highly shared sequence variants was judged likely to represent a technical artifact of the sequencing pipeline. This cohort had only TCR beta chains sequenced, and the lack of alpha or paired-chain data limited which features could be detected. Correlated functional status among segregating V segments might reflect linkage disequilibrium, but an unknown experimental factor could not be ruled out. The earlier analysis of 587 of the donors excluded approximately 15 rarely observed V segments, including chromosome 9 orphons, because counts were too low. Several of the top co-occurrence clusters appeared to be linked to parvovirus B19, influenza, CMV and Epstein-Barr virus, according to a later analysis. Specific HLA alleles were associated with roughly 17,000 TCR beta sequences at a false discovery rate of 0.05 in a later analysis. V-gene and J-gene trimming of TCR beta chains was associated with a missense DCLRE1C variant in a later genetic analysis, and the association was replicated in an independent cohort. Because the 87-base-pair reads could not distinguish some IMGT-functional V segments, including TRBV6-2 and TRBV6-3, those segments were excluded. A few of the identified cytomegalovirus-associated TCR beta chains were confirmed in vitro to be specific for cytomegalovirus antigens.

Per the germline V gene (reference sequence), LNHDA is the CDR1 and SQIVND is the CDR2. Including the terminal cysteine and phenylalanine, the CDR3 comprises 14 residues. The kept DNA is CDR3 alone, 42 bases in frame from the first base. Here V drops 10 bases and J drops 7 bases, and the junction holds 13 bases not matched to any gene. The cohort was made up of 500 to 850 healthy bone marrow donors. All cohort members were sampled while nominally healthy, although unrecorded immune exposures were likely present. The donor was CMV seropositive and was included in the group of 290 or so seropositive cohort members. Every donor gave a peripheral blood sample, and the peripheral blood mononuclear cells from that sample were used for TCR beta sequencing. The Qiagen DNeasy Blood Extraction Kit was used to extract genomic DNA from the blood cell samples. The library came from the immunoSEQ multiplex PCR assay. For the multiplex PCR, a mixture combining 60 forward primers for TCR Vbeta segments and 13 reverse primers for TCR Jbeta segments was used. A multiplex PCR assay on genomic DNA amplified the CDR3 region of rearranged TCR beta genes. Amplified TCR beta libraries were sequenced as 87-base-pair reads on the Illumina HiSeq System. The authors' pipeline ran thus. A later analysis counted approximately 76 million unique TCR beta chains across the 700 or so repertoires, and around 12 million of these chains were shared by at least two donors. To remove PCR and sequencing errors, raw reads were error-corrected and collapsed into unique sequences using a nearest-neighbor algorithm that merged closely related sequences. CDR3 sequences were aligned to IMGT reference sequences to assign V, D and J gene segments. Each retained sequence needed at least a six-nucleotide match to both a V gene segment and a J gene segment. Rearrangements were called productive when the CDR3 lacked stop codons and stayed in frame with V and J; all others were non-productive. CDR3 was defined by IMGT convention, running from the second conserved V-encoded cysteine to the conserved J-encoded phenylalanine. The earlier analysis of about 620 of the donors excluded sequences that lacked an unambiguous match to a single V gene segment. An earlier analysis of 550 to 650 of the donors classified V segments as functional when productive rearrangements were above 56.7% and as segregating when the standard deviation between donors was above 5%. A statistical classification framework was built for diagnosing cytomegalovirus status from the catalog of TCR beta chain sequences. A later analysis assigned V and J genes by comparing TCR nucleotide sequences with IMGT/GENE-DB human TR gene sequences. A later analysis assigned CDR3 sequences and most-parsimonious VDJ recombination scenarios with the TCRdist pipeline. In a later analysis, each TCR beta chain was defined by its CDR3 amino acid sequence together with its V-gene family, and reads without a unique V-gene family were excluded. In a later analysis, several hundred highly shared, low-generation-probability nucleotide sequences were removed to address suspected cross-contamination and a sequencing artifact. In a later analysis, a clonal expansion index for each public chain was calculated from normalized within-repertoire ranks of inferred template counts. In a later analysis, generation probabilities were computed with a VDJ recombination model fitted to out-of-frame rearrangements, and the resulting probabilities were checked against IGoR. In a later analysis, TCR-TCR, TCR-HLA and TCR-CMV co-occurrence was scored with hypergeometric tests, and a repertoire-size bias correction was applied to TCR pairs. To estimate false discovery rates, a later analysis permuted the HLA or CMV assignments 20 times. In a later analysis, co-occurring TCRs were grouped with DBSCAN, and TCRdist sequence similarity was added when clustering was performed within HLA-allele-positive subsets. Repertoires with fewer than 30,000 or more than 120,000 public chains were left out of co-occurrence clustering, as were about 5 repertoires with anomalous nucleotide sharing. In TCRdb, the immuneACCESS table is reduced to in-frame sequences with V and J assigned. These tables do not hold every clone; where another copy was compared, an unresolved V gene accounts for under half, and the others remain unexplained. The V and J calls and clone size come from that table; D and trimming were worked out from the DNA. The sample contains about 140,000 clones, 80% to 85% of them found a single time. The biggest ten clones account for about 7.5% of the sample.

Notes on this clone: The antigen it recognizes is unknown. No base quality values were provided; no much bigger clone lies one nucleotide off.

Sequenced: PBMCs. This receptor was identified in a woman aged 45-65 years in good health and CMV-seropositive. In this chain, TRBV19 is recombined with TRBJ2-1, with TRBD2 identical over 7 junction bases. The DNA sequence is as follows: TGTGCCACCGCTTGGGCGGGAGTAATAAATGAGCAGTTCTTC. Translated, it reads CATAWAGVINEQFF. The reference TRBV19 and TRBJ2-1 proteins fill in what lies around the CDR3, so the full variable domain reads DGGITQSPKYLFRKEGQNVTLSCEQNLNHDAMYWYRQDPGQGLRLIYYSQIVNDFQKGDIAEGYSVSREKKESFPLTVTSAQKNPTAFYLCATAWAGVINEQFFGPGTRLTVL.